These T cell receptor beta chains were read from a single sample in a study of blood T cells in healthy people across ages. Via MiXCR, TCRdb re-called the 5' RACE reads, giving one row per CDR3 protein. Counted here are over 1,500,000 distinct CDR3 sequences, around 48% occurring once; the ten biggest clones make up approximately 2.1%. Sequenced sample: blood. These receptors all come from a middle-aged woman in good health. The CDR3 runs from the conserved cysteine through the conserved F or W. The D gene is left open where the match is weak. The listing skips clone size in some rows; elsewhere it reads once, few, many or a size class.

J	D	size	V	CDR3	DNA
TRBJ1-4	-	-	TRBV9	CASSVAGAHEKLFF	TGTGCCAGCAGCGTAGCGGGGGCGCACGAAAAACTGTTTTTT
TRBJ2-1	-	few	TRBV28	CASSLIGVQEQFF	TGTGCCAGCAGTTTGATCGGCGTACAAGAGCAGTTCTTC
TRBJ1-2	-	-	TRBV5-1	CASSLDESNYGYTF	TGCGCCAGCAGCTTGGACGAGAGTAACTATGGCTACACCTTC
TRBJ2-3	TRBD2	-	TRBV11-2	CASSLSWRGADTQYF	TGTGCCAGCAGCCTGAGCTGGCGGGGGGCCGATACGCAGTATTTT
TRBJ1-6	-	-	TRBV6-6	CASSLGFSNSPLHF	TGTGCCAGCAGTTTAGGGTTTTCCAATTCACCCCTCCACTTT
TRBJ2-5	-	many	TRBV9	CASSVGGQETQYF	TGTGCCAGCAGCGTAGGGGGGCAAGAGACCCAGTACTTC
TRBJ2-7	-	-	TRBV7-9	CASSRSGPYNEQYF	TGTGCCAGCAGCCGATCCGGTCCGTACAATGAGCAGTACTTC
TRBJ2-3	TRBD2	-	TRBV12-3/TRBV12-4	CASSFVLAENTDTQYF	TGTGCCAGCAGTTTTGTCCTAGCGGAGAACACAGATACGCAGTATTTT
TRBJ2-1	TRBD1	-	TRBV28	CATSGGEPYNEQFF	TGTGCCACCTCAGGGGGTGAGCCCTACAATGAGCAGTTCTTC
TRBJ2-3	-	-	TRBV4-1	CASSQVLVTDTQYF	TGCGCCAGCAGCCAAGTCCTAGTAACAGATACGCAGTATTTT
TRBJ1-5	-	once	TRBV7-2	CASSQRQNPNQPQHF	TGTGCCAGCAGCCAAAGACAGAATCCCAATCAGCCCCAGCATTTT
TRBJ2-1	TRBD2	few	TRBV4-1	CASSQARTSGLLYNEQFF	TGCGCCAGCAGCCAAGCCCGGACTAGCGGTCTCCTATACAATGAGCAGTTCTTC
TRBJ2-1	TRBD2	-	TRBV9	CASSVTGLAGGSSYNEQFF	TGTGCCAGCAGCGTAACGGGACTAGCGGGGGGGAGCTCCTACAATGAGCAGTTCTTC
TRBJ1-6	-	-	TRBV20-1	CSARPGSSYNSPLHF	TGCAGTGCTAGGCCAGGGAGCTCCTATAATTCACCCCTCCACTTT
TRBJ2-7	TRBD1	few	TRBV6-2/TRBV6-3	CASSYYRGTVLNYEQYF	TGTGCCAGCAGTTACTATCGAGGGACAGTCCTAAACTACGAGCAGTACTTC
TRBJ2-4	-	few	TRBV6-5	CASSPRRTAKNIQYF	TGTGCCAGCAGTCCCCGGCGTACGGCCAAAAACATTCAGTACTTC
TRBJ2-1	-	-	TRBV6-2/TRBV6-3	CASCRDSYNEQFF	TGTGCCAGCTGCAGGGACTCCTACAATGAGCAGTTCTTC
TRBJ2-6	-	few	TRBV29-1	CSVEFGGAVSGANVLTF	TGCAGCGTTGAGTTCGGTGGGGCAGTGTCTGGGGCCAACGTCCTGACTTTC
TRBJ2-5	TRBD1	-	TRBV20-1	CSARDRVGQETQYF	TGCAGTGCCCGGGACAGGGTTGGTCAAGAGACCCAGTACTTC
TRBJ2-7	-	many	TRBV10-3	CAISGQSYEQYF	TGTGCCATCAGTGGACAGTCCTACGAGCAGTACTTC
TRBJ2-7	TRBD1	few	TRBV4-3	CASSQAWDRITHEQYF	TGCGCCAGCAGCCAAGCCTGGGACAGGATAACCCACGAGCAGTACTTC
TRBJ2-5	-	few	TRBV25-1	CASSEPTGPQETQYF	TGTGCCAGCAGTGAACCAACAGGTCCCCAAGAGACCCAGTACTTC
TRBJ1-2	-	-	TRBV6-5	CASSSRDAYGYTF	TGTGCCAGCAGTTCCCGGGACGCCTATGGCTACACCTTC
TRBJ2-7	TRBD2	-	TRBV27	CAILPGLVVYEQYF	TGTGCCATCCTCCCGGGACTAGTTGTATACGAGCAGTACTTC
TRBJ2-3	-	-	TRBV10-3	CAISDLGSADTQYF	TGTGCCATCAGTGACTTGGGGAGCGCAGATACGCAGTATTTT
TRBJ1-5	-	many	TRBV18	CASSPGNQPQHF	TGTGCCAGCAGTCCAGGGAATCAGCCCCAGCATTTT
TRBJ2-2	-	-	TRBV5-6	CASTAPGELFF	TGTGCCAGCACCGCCCCCGGGGAGCTGTTTTTT
TRBJ2-5	-	few	TRBV12-3/TRBV12-4	CASSLGRGDYPQETQYF	TGTGCCAGCAGTTTAGGGAGGGGGGACTACCCTCAAGAGACCCAGTACTTC
TRBJ1-2	-	few	TRBV7-2	CASSLLGFGYTF	TGTGCCAGCAGCTTGCTGGGATTTGGCTACACCTTC
TRBJ2-3	TRBD2	-	TRBV6-6	CASSYWSGGLHTDTQYF	TGTGCCAGCAGTTATTGGAGCGGGGGCCTTCACACAGATACGCAGTATTTT
TRBJ2-7	TRBD2	few	TRBV7-2	CASSPRGLAGPNEQYF	TGTGCCAGCAGCCCTAGGGGACTAGCGGGCCCTAACGAGCAGTACTTC
TRBJ2-7	-	-	TRBV5-8	CAGSLGGRSSYEQYF	TGTGCCGGCAGCTTGGGTGGGCGCAGCTCCTACGAGCAGTACTTC
TRBJ2-3	TRBD2	many	TRBV6-2/TRBV6-3	CASSYSTSGAGNSQYF	TGTGCCAGCAGTTACTCGACTAGCGGGGCGGGGAACTCGCAGTATTTT
TRBJ1-2	TRBD1	-	TRBV7-2	CASSFRDSRPYGYTF	TGTGCCAGCAGCTTCCGGGACAGCCGTCCCTATGGCTACACCTTC
TRBJ2-5	-	few	TRBV20-1	CSARGEFRETQYF	TGCAGTGCTAGAGGGGAATTCCGGGAGACCCAGTACTTC
TRBJ1-2	TRBD1	few	TRBV5-6	CASWTGVDYGYTF	TGTGCCAGCTGGACAGGGGTGGACTATGGCTACACCTTC